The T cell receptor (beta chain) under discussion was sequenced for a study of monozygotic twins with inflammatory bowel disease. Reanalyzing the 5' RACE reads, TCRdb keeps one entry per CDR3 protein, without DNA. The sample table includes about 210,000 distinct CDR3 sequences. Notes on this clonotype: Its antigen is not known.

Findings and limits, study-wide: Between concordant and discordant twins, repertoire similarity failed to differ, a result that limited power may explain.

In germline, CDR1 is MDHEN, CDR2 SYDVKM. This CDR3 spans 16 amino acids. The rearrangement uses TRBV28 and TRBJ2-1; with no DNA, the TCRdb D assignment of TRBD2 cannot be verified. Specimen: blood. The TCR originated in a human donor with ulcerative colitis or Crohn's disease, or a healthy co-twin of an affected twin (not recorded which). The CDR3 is CASSSRSAGAYNEQFF. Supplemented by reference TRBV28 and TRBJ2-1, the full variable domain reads DVKVTQSSRYLVKRTGEKVFLECVQDMDHENMFWYRQDPGLGLRLIYFSYDVKMKEKGDIPEGYSVSREKKERFSLILESASTNQTSMYLCASSSRSAGAYNEQFFGPGTRLTVL.